Listed here is a single T cell receptor (beta chain). The data originate from a study of T cells after yellow fever vaccination. MiXCR, run by TCRdb on the 5' RACE reads, gives a single entry per CDR3 protein. The repertoire holds approximately 340,000 distinct CDR3 sequences, about 9.5% seen once, with 18% in the top ten. The sequence came from a man between 18 and 29 years old who received the YFV17D yellow fever vaccine. The sample was PBMCs, taken on the day of the first yellow fever vaccination.

CDR3 protein: CASSWDRDSWGLFF. CDR3 nucleotides: TGCGCCAGCAGCTGGGATCGGGACAGTTGGGGTCTGTTTTTT. This rearrangement joins TRBV5-1 to TRBJ1-4, with 7 bases identical to TRBD1. This CDR3 is 14 amino acids long. The V gene end was trimmed by 3 bases and the J gene end by 14 bases; junction bases not matched to a gene: 13. Germline CDR1 reads SGHRS; CDR2 reads YFSETQ.